The sequence of this T cell receptor beta chain was determined in a study of CD8 T cells in ankylosing spondylitis. This clonotype was seen many times. The authors made TCR beta libraries by quantitative 5'-RACE with molecular barcodes. From the 5' RACE reads, TCRdb called clonotypes with MiXCR, one entry per CDR3 protein. The sample holds around 230,000 distinct CDR3 sequences, around 8% seen once. The germline V gene has CDR1 SGHDT and CDR2 YYEEEE. The CDR3 runs to 14 residues. The ends lost 4 bases at V and 7 bases at J; junction bases unmatched: 7. The sequenced sample consisted of blood, either unsorted or a sorted T cell fraction (not recorded which). The chain combines TRBV5-6 with TRBJ1-4, with 7 nucleotides matching TRBD1. This clonotype was obtained from a female donor with ankylosing spondylitis or in good health (not recorded which). CDR3 protein: CASSDLGGSEKLFF. CDR3 bases: TGTGCCAGCAGCGACCTAGGGGGCAGTGAAAAACTGTTTTTT.